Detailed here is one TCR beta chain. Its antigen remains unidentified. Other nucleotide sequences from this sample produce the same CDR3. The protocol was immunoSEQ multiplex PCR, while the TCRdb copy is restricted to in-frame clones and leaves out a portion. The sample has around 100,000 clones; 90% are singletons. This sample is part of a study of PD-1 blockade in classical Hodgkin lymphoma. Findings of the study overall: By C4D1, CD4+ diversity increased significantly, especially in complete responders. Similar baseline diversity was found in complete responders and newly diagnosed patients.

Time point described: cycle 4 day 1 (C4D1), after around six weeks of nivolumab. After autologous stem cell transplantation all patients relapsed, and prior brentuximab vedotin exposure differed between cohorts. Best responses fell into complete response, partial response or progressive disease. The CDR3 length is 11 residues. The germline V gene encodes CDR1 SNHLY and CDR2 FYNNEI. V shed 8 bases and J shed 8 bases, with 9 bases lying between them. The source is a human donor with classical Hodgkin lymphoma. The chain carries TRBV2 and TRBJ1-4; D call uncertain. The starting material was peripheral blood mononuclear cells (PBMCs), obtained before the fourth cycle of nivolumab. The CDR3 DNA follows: TGTGCCAGCTCCGGAGGCGAAAAACTGTTTTTT. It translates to CASSGGEKLFF.